These 13 T cell receptor beta chains were all obtained from the same sample, sequenced in a study of chemoradiotherapy in HPV16-positive cancers. Sequenced by immunoSEQ multiplex PCR; TCRdb stores in-frame clones only, minus some. The sample has under 8,500 clones, roughly 87% seen once; the top ten hold 11% to 15%. Here the sequenced sample was blood, taken from a patient who underwent chemoradiotherapy. Source of these receptors: a human donor with HPV-associated anogenital cancer.

CDR3 residues: CASLVAGFSTDTQYF. For the CDR3, the DNA is TGTGCCAGCCTTGTAGCGGGGTTTAGCACAGATACGCAGTATTTT. This chain links TRBV2 with TRBJ2-3; TRBD2 matches at 8 bases. The CDR3 spans 15 residues. V shed 8 bases and J 0 bases; nucleotides not matched to a gene: 7. The V gene's germline CDR1 is SNHLY and CDR2 FYNNEI.

This clone came up a few times. This chain connects TRBV10-1 to TRBJ2-7; D may be TRBD1 or TRBD2 (6 bases each). Germline CDR1 reads WNHNN; CDR2 reads SYGVQD (reference sequence). V dropped 4 bases and J dropped 5 bases, with 15 bases sitting between them. The CDR3 covers 14 residues. The CDR3 coding sequence is TGCGCCAGCAGTGTATCCAGGGGACTGAACGAGCAGTACTTC. It codes for CASSVSRGLNEQYF.

This clone was seen just once. The chain is built from TRBV9 and TRBJ2-1; 7 positions agree with TRBD1. The V gene's germline CDR1 is SGDLS and CDR2 YYNGEE. V was clipped by 4 bases and J by 9 bases; unmatched bases: 19. This CDR3 is built from 17 residues. This CDR3 is CASSPSFSTGVPGEQFF. The CDR3 coding sequence is TGTGCCAGCAGCCCTAGTTTTTCTACAGGGGTCCCAGGTGAGCAGTTCTTC.

The J gene is TRBJ2-7, the V gene TRBV7-2; 9 bases line up with TRBD2. Germline V gene data show CDR1 as SGHTA and CDR2 as FQGNSA. The CDR3 covers 14 residues. The trim removed 0 bases at V and 5 bases at J, leaving 2 bases unmatched. This chain's CDR3 is CASSLAGLAHEQYV. The CDR3 DNA sequence: TGTGCCAGCAGCTTAGCGGGACTAGCCCACGAGCAGTACGTC.

The chain links TRBV5-1 to TRBJ2-1; D is possibly TRBD1 or TRBD2 (5 bases each). V gave up 4 bases and J gave up 2 bases, with 13 bases separating them. This CDR3 has 15 amino acids. Germline V gene sequence: CDR1 SGHRS, CDR2 YFSETQ. CDR3 sequence reads: CASSPTRGAYNEQFF. The CDR3 bases are TGCGCCAGCAGCCCTACTAGGGGTGCCTACAATGAGCAGTTCTTC.

J is TRBJ2-6 and V is TRBV5-1, with 8 bases identical to TRBD1. With V trimmed by 6 bases and J by 2 bases, 7 bases remained unmatched. The germline gives CDR1 SGHRS, CDR2 YFSETQ. The length of the CDR3 is 16 residues. CDR3 sequence (DNA): TGCGCCAGCAAGGAGATCAGGGGGCCTGGGGCCAACGTCCTGACTTTC. Amino acid sequence: CASKEIRGPGANVLTF. The full variable domain, with the rest looked up from reference TRBV5-1 and TRBJ2-6, is KAGVTQTPRYLIKTRGQQVTLSCSPISGHRSVSWYQQTPGQGLQFLFEYFSETQRNKGNFPGRFSGRQFSNSRSEMNVSTLELGDSALYLCASKEIRGPGANVLTFGAGSRLTVL.

CDR3 amino acids: CASSLARSRNEKLFF. The CDR3 DNA sequence: TGTGCCAGCAGCTTAGCTCGGAGTAGAAATGAAAAACTGTTTTTT. This chain connects TRBV7-2 to TRBJ1-4, with no clear D. V was shortened by 0 bases and J by 5 bases, with 10 bases between the two germline ends. This CDR3 has 15 residues. The germline V gene encodes CDR1 SGHTA and CDR2 FQGNSA.

The chain uses TRBV4-3 and TRBJ1-6, with 10 bases lining up with TRBD1. The CDR3 sequence is 17 residues long. V lost 3 bases to trimming and J lost 10 bases; unmatched junction nucleotides: 12. Germline V gene lookup returns CDR1 LGHNA and CDR2 YSLEER. CDR3 sequence: CASSQDPQTGGRSPLHF. The CDR3 DNA sequence: TGCGCCAGCAGCCAGGATCCTCAGACAGGGGGCCGGTCACCCCTCCACTTT.

This rearrangement joins TRBV30 to TRBJ2-1, with 7 bases identical to TRBD1. This CDR3 has 15 residues. Germline trimming cut 2 bases from V and 0 bases from J; bases unmatched to any gene: 4. Looked up from germline, CDR1 is GTSNPN and CDR2 is SVGIG (reference sequence). CDR3 loop: CAWSKGDSSYNEQFF. CDR3 sequence (DNA): TGTGCCTGGAGTAAGGGGGACAGCTCCTACAATGAGCAGTTCTTC.

This clone has only a few counts. The gene calls are TRBV6-1 and TRBJ1-5; D is uncertain. The CDR3 has 13 residues. The germline V and J ends were trimmed by 3 bases and 6 bases, with 9 bases remaining between them. The V gene's germline CDR1 is MNHNS and CDR2 SASEGT. CDR3 in amino acids: CASSDGGGQPQHF. CDR3 coding DNA: TGTGCCAGCAGTGACGGTGGTGGTCAGCCCCAGCATTTT.

The chain employs TRBV29-1 and TRBJ2-3, with 7 bases fitting TRBD1. The CDR3 contains 13 residues. V trimming: 6 bases; J trimming: 2 bases; junction bases outside the gene matches: 5. CDR1 and CDR2 from the germline V gene are SQVTM and ANQGSEA. CDR3 bases: TGCAGCGTCCTGACAGGGTCCACAGATACGCAGTATTTT. This encodes CSVLTGSTDTQYF.

The V gene is TRBV7-9, the J gene TRBJ2-5; 9 positions agree with TRBD1. The CDR3 has 18 residues. After removal of 0 bases from V and 5 bases from J, the junction contained 13 bases not matched to a gene. Germline loops: CDR1 SEHNR, CDR2 FQNEAQ (reference sequence). The CDR3: CASSLANLRTGDRETQYF. The DNA of the CDR3 is TGTGCCAGCAGCTTAGCCAACCTCCGGACAGGGGACCGGGAGACCCAGTACTTC. The variable domain in full, completed from reference TRBV7-9 and TRBJ2-5, reads DTGVSQNPRHKITKRGQNVTFRCDPISEHNRLYWYRQTLGQGPEFLTYFQNEAQLEKSRLLSDRFSAERPKGSFSTLEIQRTEQGDSAMYLCASSLANLRTGDRETQYFGPGTRLLVL.

The V call is TRBV6-6, the J call TRBJ2-7; tentative D call: TRBD1 (6 bases). The CDR3 is made up of 15 amino acids. The V gene lost 6 bases and the J gene lost 7 bases, with 22 bases spanning the gap. Looked up from germline, CDR1 is MNHNY and CDR2 is SVGAGI (reference sequence). Here the CDR3 reads CASRNKGDALWEQYF. The CDR3 DNA reads as TGTGCCAGCAGAAACAAGGGGGACGCCCTTTGGGAGCAGTACTTC.